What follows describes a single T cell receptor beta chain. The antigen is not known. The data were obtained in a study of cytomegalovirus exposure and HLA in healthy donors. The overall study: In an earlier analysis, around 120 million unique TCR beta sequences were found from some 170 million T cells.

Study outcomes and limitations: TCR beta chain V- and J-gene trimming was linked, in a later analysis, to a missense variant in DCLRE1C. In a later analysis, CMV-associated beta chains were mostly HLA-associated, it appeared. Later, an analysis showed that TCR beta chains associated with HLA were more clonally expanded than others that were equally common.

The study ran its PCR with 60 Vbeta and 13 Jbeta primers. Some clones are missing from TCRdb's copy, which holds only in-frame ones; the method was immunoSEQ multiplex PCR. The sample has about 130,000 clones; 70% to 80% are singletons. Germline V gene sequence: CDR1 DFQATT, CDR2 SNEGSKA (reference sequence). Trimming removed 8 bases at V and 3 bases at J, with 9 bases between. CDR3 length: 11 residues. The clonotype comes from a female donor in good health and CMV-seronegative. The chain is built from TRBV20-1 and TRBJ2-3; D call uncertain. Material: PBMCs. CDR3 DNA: TGCAGTCGCCTGAGGACAGATACGCAGTATTTT. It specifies CSRLRTDTQYF.